The sequence of this TCR beta chain was determined in a study of response to subunit inactivated influenza vaccine. TCRdb itself ran the RT-PCR reads through MiXCR, one entry per CDR3 protein. The sample records 530,000 or so distinct CDR3 sequences, about 25% being singletons. This CDR3 is 16 amino acids long. Trimming stripped 4 bases from V and 6 bases from J, with 19 bases between. CDR1 is MDHEN, CDR2 SYDVKM, per germline. There are a few counts of this clonotype. The chain has TRBV28 and TRBJ2-1; D is perhaps TRBD1 (7 bases). The sample here was CD4+ T cells sorted from PBMCs, taken 4 to 6 days after vaccination. The sequence came from a man over 45 who received an inactivated influenza vaccine. CDR3 in DNA: TGTGCCAGCAGTTATAGGGGTAACAGGGGACTCAATGAGCAGTTCTTC. Protein product: CASSYRGNRGLNEQFF.